This entry concerns a single T cell receptor beta chain. As yet, its antigen is unknown. Measured with immunoSEQ multiplex PCR; TCRdb has only the in-frame clones, and not every one. The table records roughly 120,000 clones, about 85% of them present only once. These data belong to a study of T cell responses to AZD1222 COVID-19 vaccine. Study results and limitations: As reported, nearly half of all spike-specific TCRs target variant regions that are unmutated. Donors skewed white British and female; clonal diversity was possibly underestimated. There were vaccine-associated CD4 TCRs across spike, dominant at 160-218 and 743-854.

Trimming took off 2 bases at V and 5 bases at J, with 12 bases between the two ends. There are 13 residues in the CDR3. Germline V lookup: CDR1 SQVTM, CDR2 ANQGSEA. The gene calls are TRBV29-1 and TRBJ1-2; D gene unclear. This clonotype originated in an adult in good health. This specimen was peripheral blood, taken on day 0 of AZD1222 vaccination. The CDR3, as DNA: TGCAGCGTTGAAATCTTTGTGGGGTATGGCTACACCTTC. It codes for CSVEIFVGYGYTF.